Given below is one TCR beta chain in context. Its specificity is not known. Construction of TCR beta libraries was performed using quantitative 5'-RACE with molecular barcodes. TCRdb itself ran the 5' RACE reads through MiXCR, one entry per CDR3 protein. The sample consists of fewer than 750,000 distinct CDR3 sequences, around 20% of them appearing once. CDR1 and CDR2 from the germline V gene are SGHAT and FQNNGV. CDR3 length: 13 amino acids. Trimming pared 3 bases from V and 2 bases from J, leaving 7 bases between. These data originate in a study of CD8 T cells in ankylosing spondylitis. General observations from the study: A TCR beta motif of under ten highly homologous variants seemed to mark ankylosing spondylitis blood.

The chain employs TRBV11-2 and TRBJ2-5; no firm D call. The specimen was blood, either unsorted or a sorted T cell fraction (not recorded which). This TCR was sampled from a male donor with ankylosing spondylitis. In DNA, the CDR3 is TGTGCCAGCAGCTTTATGAAGCAAGAGACCCAGTACTTC. It yields the protein CASSFMKQETQYF.